The rows below give T cell receptor beta chains drawn from one sample of a study of blood T cell repertoires in COVID-19. Sequencing used immunoSEQ multiplex PCR; TCRdb keeps in-frame clones, though not all of them. This sample yields roughly 500,000 clones, of which roughly 85% are seen a single time; approximately 2.9% belongs to the top ten. Sequencing was done on a sample of peripheral blood. The receptors were sampled from a human donor in a cohort sampled during active COVID-19. CDR3s include the opening cysteine and the closing phenylalanine or tryptophan. The D gene is left open where the match is weak. Some rows mark clone size as missing; the rest say once, few, many or name a class of expanded clone.

j_call d_call v_call clone_size cdr3_aa cdr3_nt
TRBJ2-7 NA TRBV5-1 NA CASSLSQGSYEQYF TGCGCCAGCAGCTTGAGTCAGGGCTCCTACGAGCAGTACTTC
TRBJ1-5 TRBD1 TRBV4-3 few CASSQDRGPGQPQHF TGCGCCAGCAGCCAAGACAGGGGGCCGGGACAGCCCCAGCATTTT
TRBJ2-3 NA TRBV3-1/TRBV3-2 NA CASSQGGTPCGGRTDTQYF TGTGCCAGCAGCCAAGGGGGAACACCCTGTGGGGGCCGCACAGATACGCAGTATTTT
TRBJ2-3 NA TRBV24-1 NA CATGAAVNTQYF TGTGCCACCGGAGCGGCCGTCAATACGCAGTATTTT
TRBJ2-7 NA TRBV14 NA CASSRDFSLTEQYF TGTGCCAGCAGCCGGGACTTTTCCCTCACTGAGCAGTACTTC
TRBJ2-7 TRBD1 TRBV7-7 once CASSLGQGAGYEQYF TGTGCTAGCAGCTTAGGACAGGGGGCTGGCTACGAGCAGTACTTC
TRBJ2-6 NA TRBV19 NA CASSISSSGANVLTF TGTGCCAGTAGTATCTCTAGCTCTGGGGCCAACGTCCTGACTTTC
TRBJ2-7 TRBD2 TRBV18 NA CASSPDLAGNEQYF TGTGCCAGCTCACCGGACCTAGCGGGAAACGAGCAGTACTTC
TRBJ1-1 NA TRBV9 NA CASSPLGGTGNTEAFF TGTGCCAGCAGCCCCCTCGGAGGGACCGGGAACACTGAAGCTTTCTTT
TRBJ2-3 NA TRBV7-2 NA CASSPGGAPDTQYF TGTGCCAGCAGCCCCGGTGGGGCGCCAGATACGCAGTATTTT
TRBJ2-3 TRBD2 TRBV7-8 NA CASSPLRSGVSTDTQYF TGTGCCAGCAGCCCCCTGAGGAGCGGGGTTAGCACAGATACGCAGTATTTT
TRBJ1-2 NA TRBV11-2 NA CASSARNYGYTF TGTGCCAGCAGCGCCCGGAACTATGGCTACACCTTC
TRBJ1-5 TRBD1 TRBV19 NA CASSISRTGVYQPQHF TGTGCCAGTAGTATATCCAGGACAGGGGTGTATCAGCCCCAGCATTTT
TRBJ1-4 NA TRBV7-9 NA CASSRETVNEKLFF TGTGCCAGCAGCCGGGAGACAGTTAATGAAAAACTGTTTTTT
TRBJ1-5 TRBD1 TRBV5-1 NA CASSATGDQPQHF TGCGCCAGCAGCGCTACAGGGGATCAGCCCCAGCATTTT
TRBJ2-2 TRBD2 TRBV6-5 NA CASSFSGSRIGELFF TGTGCCAGCAGCTTTAGCGGGAGTCGTATCGGGGAGCTGTTTTTT
TRBJ2-5 TRBD2 TRBV7-2 NA CASSLALGGLAGVNRETQYF TGTGCCAGCAGCTTAGCACTAGGGGGACTAGCGGGAGTCAACAGGGAGACCCAGTACTTC
TRBJ1-1 NA TRBV6-5 NA CASRPQLYTEAFF TGTGCCAGCAGGCCCCAACTTTACACTGAAGCTTTCTTT
TRBJ2-7 NA TRBV19 NA CASSARPGGSTRGRSYEQYF TGTGCCAGTAGTGCTAGACCAGGGGGCAGTACCCGCGGGAGATCCTACGAGCAGTACTTC
TRBJ1-4 NA TRBV7-9 NA CASSPPGLPNEKLFF TGTGCCAGCAGCCCCCCGGGACTTCCTAATGAAAAACTGTTTTTT
TRBJ1-5 TRBD1 TRBV7-2 NA CASTADRGYNQPQHF TGTGCCAGCACCGCGGACAGGGGATACAATCAGCCCCAGCATTTT
TRBJ2-1 TRBD2 TRBV6-5 NA CASSGRSNEQFF TGTGCCAGTAGCGGGAGAAGCAATGAGCAGTTCTTC
TRBJ2-2 TRBD1 TRBV7-8 NA CASSLWTGANTGELFF TGTGCCAGCAGCTTGTGGACAGGGGCGAACACCGGGGAGCTGTTTTTT
TRBJ1-5 TRBD1 TRBV19 once CASSAGQGFEPQHF TGTGCCAGTAGTGCAGGACAGGGATTTGAGCCCCAGCATTTT
TRBJ2-7 TRBD2 TRBV15 NA CATSTGTSGYYEQYF TGTGCCACCAGCACCGGGACTAGCGGGTACTACGAGCAGTACTTC
TRBJ1-1 TRBD1 TRBV19 NA CASSISRDRGIPEAFF TGTGCCAGTAGTATATCCCGGGACAGGGGCATTCCTGAAGCTTTCTTT
TRBJ2-7 NA TRBV6-1 NA CASSEALWSLTYEQYF TGTGCCAGCAGTGAAGCCCTTTGGTCCCTAACCTACGAGCAGTACTTC
TRBJ2-1 TRBD2 TRBV7-2 NA CASSSLAGVSPFF TGTGCCAGCAGCTCGCTAGCGGGAGTATCCCCGTTCTTC
TRBJ1-2 NA TRBV9 NA CASSPLSGGNDGYTF TGTGCCAGCAGCCCTCTATCGGGGGGCAACGATGGCTACACCTTC
TRBJ1-2 TRBD1 TRBV6-5 NA CASRKGTGSGYTF TGTGCCAGCAGAAAAGGGACAGGGAGTGGCTACACCTTC
TRBJ1-2 NA TRBV15 NA CATSRDVGADYGYTF TGTGCCACCAGCAGAGATGTGGGGGCGGACTATGGCTACACCTTC
TRBJ2-3 TRBD2 TRBV2 NA CASKKSSGTPDTQYF TGTGCCAGCAAAAAGTCTAGCGGGACCCCAGATACGCAGTATTTT
TRBJ2-6 TRBD1 TRBV18 NA CASSPNPGTGTSGANVLTF TGTGCCAGCTCTCCTAACCCCGGGACAGGAACCTCTGGGGCCAACGTCCTGACTTTC
TRBJ2-2 NA TRBV19 NA CACARGPNTGELFF TGTGCCTGCGCAAGGGGCCCGAACACCGGGGAGCTGTTTTTT
TRBJ2-2 TRBD1 TRBV5-1 once CASSLVAGGTGELFF TGCGCCAGCAGCTTGGTGGCAGGGGGCACCGGGGAGCTGTTTTTT
TRBJ1-4 NA TRBV27 NA CASSPNRDRASTNEKLFF TGTGCCAGCAGTCCCAACAGGGACCGGGCTTCAACTAATGAAAAACTGTTTTTT
TRBJ1-4 NA TRBV30 NA CAWSTGRVNEKLFF TGTGCCTGGAGTACGGGAAGGGTGAACGAAAAACTGTTTTTT
TRBJ2-2 NA TRBV19 NA CASRTGPTGELFF TGTGCCAGTAGGACAGGACCCACCGGGGAGCTGTTTTTT
TRBJ1-6 NA TRBV6-5 NA CASSTSSYNSPLHF TGTGCCAGCAGTACCAGCTCCTATAATTCACCCCTCCACTTT
TRBJ2-7 TRBD1 TRBV7-3 once CASSPGQGWEQYF TGTGCCAGCAGCCCGGGACAGGGCTGGGAGCAGTACTTC
TRBJ2-7 NA TRBV6-5 NA CASSYSPTSHEQYF TGTGCCAGCAGTTACTCGCCGACATCCCACGAGCAGTACTTC
TRBJ1-5 TRBD1 TRBV27 NA CASSLKGAGNQPQHF TGTGCCAGCAGTTTAAAGGGGGCGGGAAATCAGCCCCAGCATTTT
TRBJ2-3 TRBD1 TRBV6-5 NA CASRPRGLGTDTQYF TGTGCCAGCAGACCCAGGGGGCTTGGCACAGATACGCAGTATTTT
TRBJ1-5 NA TRBV6-5 NA CASTTHRDQPQHF TGTGCCAGCACCACACACAGGGATCAGCCCCAGCATTTT
TRBJ2-2 TRBD2 TRBV19 NA CASSTYQRERLTGELFF TGTGCCAGTAGTACTTACCAGCGGGAGAGATTGACCGGGGAGCTGTTTTTT
TRBJ2-5 TRBD1 TRBV25-1 NA CASSKGGTGLRETQYF TGTGCCAGCAGTAAGGGCGGGACAGGGTTGCGAGAGACCCAGTACTTC
TRBJ1-1 NA TRBV5-6 NA CASSLRGLGTEAFF TGTGCCAGCAGCTTACGGGGACTTGGCACTGAAGCTTTCTTT
TRBJ1-5 NA TRBV30 NA CAWSVRGNQPQHF TGTGCCTGGAGTGTACGGGGGAATCAGCCCCAGCATTTT
TRBJ1-2 NA TRBV29-1 NA CSVGQGYGYTF TGCAGCGTTGGGCAGGGCTATGGCTACACCTTC
TRBJ2-1 NA TRBV28 NA CASIQRTGNSYNEQFF TGTGCCAGCATCCAACGCACAGGGAATTCCTACAATGAGCAGTTCTTC
TRBJ2-7 TRBD1 TRBV28 NA CASSSSPDRGSYEQYF TGTGCCAGCAGTTCCAGCCCGGACAGGGGTTCCTACGAGCAGTACTTC